Described below is a single TCR beta chain sequence and its context. Its matching antigen is unknown. The sample comes from a study of Graves' ophthalmopathy and Graves' hyperthyroidism. RNA transcripts served as template for amplifying TCR beta CDR3 sequences. RT-PCR was first run with HTBI primers, then multiplex PCR in a second round. Using its own MiXCR run on the multiplex PCR reads, TCRdb lists one record per CDR3 protein. The sample lists hundreds of thousands of distinct CDR3 sequences; about 40% were seen once. Study conclusions and caveats: Distinction of ophthalmopathy from stable hyperthyroidism by a 13-signature model reached roughly 88% sensitivity and 75% to 83% specificity.

Sequencing used peripheral blood. This TCR was recovered from an adult man with Graves' ophthalmopathy.

CDR3 residues: CAISEKTGDPGNTIYF. Written as DNA, the CDR3 is TGTGCCATCAGTGAGAAGACAGGGGATCCTGGAAACACCATATATTTT. The rearrangement joins TRBV10-3 to TRBJ1-3; 8 bases fit TRBD1. The CDR3 extends over 16 amino acids. J lost 2 bases, V lost 2 bases, and 5 bases had no gene match. Germline V gene data show CDR1 as ENHRY and CDR2 as SYGVKD.